The clone carrying this T cell receptor (beta chain) was detected many times. This sample stems from a study of CD8+CD57+ T cells in acquired aplastic anemia. Study information: Recorded DNA amounts for sorted CD4+ and CD8+ cells had an average of approximately 3 ug.

The germline gives CDR1 SQVTM, CDR2 ANQGSEA. Trimming cost V 3 bases and J 6 bases, with 24 bases left between them. CDR3 length: 18 amino acids. It was genomic DNA that served as the template for profiling TCR beta VDJ and CDR3. TCRdb re-called the reads with MiXCR, one entry per CDR3 protein. The data contain around 430,000 distinct CDR3 sequences, around 30% of them seen just once; the ten biggest clones take up approximately 0.82%. All patients picked for sequencing had shown, by flow cytometry, an expansion of CD8+CD57+ cells. The gene calls are TRBV29-1 and TRBJ2-6; unclear D gene. This TCR came from a human donor with aplastic anemia. The material sequenced was sorted CD4+, CD8+, or CD8+CD57+ T cells (not recorded which) from PBMCs. In nucleotides, the CDR3 is TGCAGCGTTGATTTGGAATGGGCTCCTGAGGCTGAGGCCAACGTCCTGACTTTC. This encodes CSVDLEWAPEAEANVLTF.